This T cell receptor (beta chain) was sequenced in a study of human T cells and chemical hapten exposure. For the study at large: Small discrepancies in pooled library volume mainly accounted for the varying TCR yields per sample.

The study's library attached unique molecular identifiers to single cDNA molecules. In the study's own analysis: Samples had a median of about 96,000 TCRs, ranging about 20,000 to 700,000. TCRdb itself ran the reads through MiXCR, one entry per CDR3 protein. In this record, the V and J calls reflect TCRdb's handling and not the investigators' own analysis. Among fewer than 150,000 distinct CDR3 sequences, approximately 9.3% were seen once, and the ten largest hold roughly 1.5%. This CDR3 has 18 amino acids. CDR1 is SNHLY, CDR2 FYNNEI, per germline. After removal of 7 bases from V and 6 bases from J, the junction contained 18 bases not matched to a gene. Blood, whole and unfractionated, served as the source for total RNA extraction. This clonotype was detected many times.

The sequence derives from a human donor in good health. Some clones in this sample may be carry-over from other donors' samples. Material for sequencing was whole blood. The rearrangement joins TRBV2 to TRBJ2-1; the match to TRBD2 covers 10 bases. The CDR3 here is CASNPRASGSGGTNEQFF. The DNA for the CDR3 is TGTGCCAGCAACCCTAGGGCTAGCGGGAGCGGGGGGACCAATGAGCAGTTCTTC.